Listed below are T cell receptor beta chains from one sample, sequenced in a study of identical twins. A single record per CDR3 protein comes from TCRdb applying MiXCR to the 5' RACE reads. The sample carries about 210,000 distinct CDR3 sequences, approximately 9% recorded once. The specimen sequenced was memory (CD45RO+) T cells sorted from blood. Receptor source: a woman under 30 in good health. CDR3s include the opening cysteine and the closing phenylalanine or tryptophan. The D gene is left open where the match is weak. Clone size appears in some rows only: once, few, many, or a class for an expanded clone.

v_call: TRBV7-9
j_call: TRBJ2-7
d_call: TRBD2
clone_size: -
cdr3_aa: CASSSGLAGNYEQYF
cdr3_nt: TGTGCCAGCAGCTCCGGACTAGCGGGGAACTACGAGCAGTACTTC

v_call: TRBV28
j_call: TRBJ2-7
d_call: TRBD2
clone_size: few
cdr3_aa: CASVTSGSHEQYF
cdr3_nt: TGTGCCAGTGTGACTAGCGGGAGTCACGAGCAGTACTTC

v_call: TRBV7-2
j_call: TRBJ2-7
d_call: -
clone_size: many
cdr3_aa: CASSSRTVAYEQYF
cdr3_nt: TGTGCCAGCAGCTCTAGGACAGTAGCCTACGAGCAGTACTTC

v_call: TRBV29-1
j_call: TRBJ2-3
d_call: TRBD2
clone_size: -
cdr3_aa: CSVEGGRASDTQYF
cdr3_nt: TGCAGCGTTGAAGGCGGGAGGGCCTCAGATACGCAGTATTTT

v_call: TRBV5-1
j_call: TRBJ1-6
d_call: -
clone_size: -
cdr3_aa: CASSYETRSPLHF
cdr3_nt: TGCGCCAGCAGCTATGAGACACGATCACCCCTCCACTTT

v_call: TRBV5-1
j_call: TRBJ2-5
d_call: TRBD2
clone_size: -
cdr3_aa: CASSRTSGDPGETQYF
cdr3_nt: TGCGCCAGCAGCCGGACTAGCGGGGACCCAGGGGAGACCCAGTACTTC

v_call: TRBV5-1
j_call: TRBJ2-5
d_call: -
clone_size: few
cdr3_aa: CASSLWGVGPETQYF
cdr3_nt: TGCGCCAGCAGCTTGTGGGGCGTTGGACCAGAGACCCAGTACTTC

v_call: TRBV20-1
j_call: TRBJ1-5
d_call: -
clone_size: many
cdr3_aa: CSARDRLINQPQHF
cdr3_nt: TGCAGTGCTAGAGATCGGCTGATCAATCAGCCCCAGCATTTT

v_call: TRBV6-2/TRBV6-3
j_call: TRBJ1-2
d_call: -
clone_size: few
cdr3_aa: CASSYSGHLTYYGYTF
cdr3_nt: TGTGCCAGCAGTTACTCCGGACACCTAACTTACTATGGCTACACCTTC

v_call: TRBV7-8
j_call: TRBJ2-1
d_call: -
clone_size: many
cdr3_aa: CASSPRVNEQFF
cdr3_nt: TGTGCCAGCAGCCCCAGGGTTAATGAGCAGTTCTTC

v_call: TRBV2
j_call: TRBJ2-2
d_call: -
clone_size: -
cdr3_aa: CASTMVIGENTGELFF
cdr3_nt: TGTGCCAGCACAATGGTTATAGGGGAAAACACCGGGGAGCTGTTTTTT

v_call: TRBV14
j_call: TRBJ2-7
d_call: -
clone_size: -
cdr3_aa: CASSQYRAGVQYF
cdr3_nt: TGTGCCAGCAGCCAATACAGGGCAGGGGTGCAGTACTTC

v_call: TRBV25-1
j_call: TRBJ2-7
d_call: TRBD1
clone_size: few
cdr3_aa: CASSALDRVSSYEQYF
cdr3_nt: TGTGCCAGCAGTGCCCTTGACAGGGTAAGCTCCTACGAGCAGTACTTC

v_call: TRBV10-3
j_call: TRBJ1-5
d_call: -
clone_size: many
cdr3_aa: CAISDPAQPQHF
cdr3_nt: TGTGCCATCAGTGACCCAGCGCAGCCCCAGCATTTT

v_call: TRBV29-1
j_call: TRBJ1-1
d_call: -
clone_size: -
cdr3_aa: CSVVGRNTEAFF
cdr3_nt: TGCAGCGTTGTCGGCAGAAACACTGAAGCTTTCTTT

v_call: TRBV6-2/TRBV6-3
j_call: TRBJ2-1
d_call: -
clone_size: few
cdr3_aa: CATTSGAYNEQFF
cdr3_nt: TGTGCCACAACCTCGGGGGCCTACAATGAGCAGTTCTTC

v_call: TRBV7-2
j_call: TRBJ2-3
d_call: TRBD2
clone_size: -
cdr3_aa: CASSLAGGPGSTDTQYF
cdr3_nt: TGTGCCAGCAGCCTAGCGGGAGGGCCAGGGAGCACAGATACGCAGTATTTT

v_call: TRBV29-1
j_call: TRBJ2-2
d_call: TRBD1
clone_size: many
cdr3_aa: CSAWGQGNRELFF
cdr3_nt: TGCAGCGCGTGGGGACAGGGGAACCGGGAGCTGTTTTTT

v_call: TRBV20-1
j_call: TRBJ1-2
d_call: -
clone_size: few
cdr3_aa: CSATTQGYGYTF
cdr3_nt: TGCAGTGCCACAACACAGGGCTATGGCTACACCTTC

v_call: TRBV5-5
j_call: TRBJ2-3
d_call: TRBD1
clone_size: few
cdr3_aa: CASTQGARILTDTQYF
cdr3_nt: TGTGCCAGCACTCAGGGGGCGCGAATTCTAACAGATACGCAGTATTTT

v_call: TRBV3-1
j_call: TRBJ1-2
d_call: -
clone_size: few
cdr3_aa: CASSLDLTGFSTF
cdr3_nt: TGTGCCAGCAGCCTTGATTTAACAGGTTTTAGCACCTTC

v_call: TRBV3-1
j_call: TRBJ1-5
d_call: -
clone_size: -
cdr3_aa: CASSQDTHSNQPQHF
cdr3_nt: TGTGCCAGCAGCCAGGATACCCATAGCAATCAGCCCCAGCATTTT

v_call: TRBV7-6
j_call: TRBJ2-5
d_call: -
clone_size: -
cdr3_aa: CASSRQRGTGQETQYF
cdr3_nt: TGTGCCAGCAGTCGACAACGAGGGACCGGTCAAGAGACCCAGTACTTC

v_call: TRBV20-1
j_call: TRBJ2-7
d_call: -
clone_size: many
cdr3_aa: CSALAGTGAYEQYF
cdr3_nt: TGCAGTGCATTAGCCGGGACTGGAGCCTACGAGCAGTACTTC

v_call: TRBV2
j_call: TRBJ2-1
d_call: -
clone_size: few
cdr3_aa: CASSETEGGEQFF
cdr3_nt: TGTGCCAGCAGTGAGACCGAAGGAGGTGAGCAGTTCTTC

v_call: TRBV20-1
j_call: TRBJ1-2
d_call: TRBD1
clone_size: -
cdr3_aa: CSALRQGGDGYTF
cdr3_nt: TGCAGTGCTCTGAGACAGGGAGGAGATGGCTACACCTTC

v_call: TRBV7-9
j_call: TRBJ1-2
d_call: -
clone_size: -
cdr3_aa: CASSLGPGGYYGYTF
cdr3_nt: TGTGCCAGCAGCTTAGGTCCGGGTGGGTACTATGGCTACACCTTC